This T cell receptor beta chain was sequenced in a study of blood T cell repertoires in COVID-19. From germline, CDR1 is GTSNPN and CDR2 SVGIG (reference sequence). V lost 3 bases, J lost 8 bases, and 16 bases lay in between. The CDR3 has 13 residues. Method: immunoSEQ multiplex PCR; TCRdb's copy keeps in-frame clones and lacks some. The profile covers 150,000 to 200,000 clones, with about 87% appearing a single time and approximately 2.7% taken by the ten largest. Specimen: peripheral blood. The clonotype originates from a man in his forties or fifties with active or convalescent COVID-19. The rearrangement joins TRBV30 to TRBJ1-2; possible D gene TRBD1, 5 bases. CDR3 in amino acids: CAWSPGRDSGYTF. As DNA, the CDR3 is TGTGCCTGGAGCCCAGGACGGGACTCGGGCTACACCTTC.